This T cell receptor (beta chain) was obtained from a study of shared clonotypes between healthy human individuals. Study context: CD8 memory received one plate per donor, CD8 naive two, CD4 memory three and CD4 naive three.

Only CD45RO-negative cells positively selected for CCR7 counted as naive CD8 cells, so terminally differentiated effector memory CD45RA+ cells were excluded. Produced via immunoSEQ multiplex PCR; TCRdb's table is partial and in-frame only. The sample consists of about 2.2 million clones, about 94% of them appearing once. CDR1 is ENHRY and CDR2 is SYGVKD in the germline V gene. There are 16 residues in the CDR3. V lost 0 bases and J 1 base, leaving 13 bases between the germline ends. This receptor was taken from a man aged 18 to 29 in good health. Some clones in this sample may be carry-over from other donors' samples. Sequenced material: naive CD8+ T cells from PBMCs. The chain uses TRBV10-3 and TRBJ2-7; TRBD1 is a possible D gene (6 bases). The chain's CDR3 is CAISESKGQGSYEQYF. The CDR3 DNA reads TGTGCCATCAGTGAGTCGAAAGGGCAGGGGTCCTACGAGCAGTACTTC.